Shown below are 25 T cell receptor beta chains from a single sample sequenced in a study of T cell changes during pregnancy in multiple sclerosis. TCRdb's copy holds only in-frame clones and misses some; the assay was immunoSEQ multiplex PCR. The sample lists 90,000 to 100,000 clones, roughly 91% seen once, with over 3.5% in the top ten. The input for sequencing was peripheral blood, taken in the first trimester of pregnancy. The receptors were sampled from a female donor with multiple sclerosis, enrolled in a pregnancy study.

The J gene is TRBJ1-4, the V gene TRBV11-2; D gene ambiguous. The germline V gene has CDR1 SGHAT and CDR2 FQNNGV. Trimming removed 6 bases at V and 5 bases at J, with 19 bases between. This CDR3 is built from 16 residues. The CDR3 DNA reads TGTGCCAGCAGGGACCCATTCGGGGTGAAAAATGAAAAACTGTTTTTT. It yields the protein CASRDPFGVKNEKLFF.

The chain employs TRBV2 and TRBJ2-7; 7 nucleotides line up with TRBD2. The J segment lost 7 bases and the V segment lost 2 bases, leaving 8 bases of the junction unmatched. Germline CDR1 reads SNHLY; CDR2 reads FYNNEI. This CDR3 has 14 residues. In nucleotides, the CDR3 is TGTGCCAGCAGTGAATCGGGCCGGGGGGATGAGCAGTACTTC. This sequence encodes CASSESGRGDEQYF.

This chain connects TRBV11-3 to TRBJ1-1; D gene unclear. V shed 4 bases and J shed 3 bases, with 9 bases lying between them. In germline, CDR1 is SGHNT, CDR2 YENEEA. The CDR3 is 13 amino acids. CDR3 loop: CASSSSLDTEAFF. For the CDR3, the DNA is TGTGCCAGCAGCTCCTCCCTTGACACTGAAGCTTTCTTT.

V is TRBV5-4 and J is TRBJ1-4; possible D gene TRBD1, 5 bases. Trimming pared 7 bases from V and 0 bases from J, leaving 13 bases between. Germline CDR1 SGHNT, CDR2 YYREEE (reference sequence). This CDR3 has 15 amino acids. For the CDR3, the DNA is TGTGCCAGCCGCGCGGGGGGAACAACTAATGAAAAACTGTTTTTT. As protein: CASRAGGTTNEKLFF.

This chain uses TRBV9 with TRBJ1-1, with 7 bases lining up with TRBD1. The length of the CDR3 is 13 residues. V lost 0 bases to trimming and J lost 4 bases; unmatched junction nucleotides: 0. In germline, CDR1 is SGDLS, CDR2 YYNGEE. The CDR3 spells CASSVEGATEAFF. Here the CDR3 DNA reads TGTGCCAGCAGCGTAGAGGGGGCCACTGAAGCTTTCTTT. The variable domain in full, with the rest retrieved from reference TRBV9 and TRBJ1-1, is DSGVTQTPKHLITATGQRVTLRCSPRSGDLSVYWYQQSLDQGLQFLIQYYNGEERAKGNILERFSAQQFPDLHSELNLSSLELGDSALYFCASSVEGATEAFFGQGTRLTVV.

The genes are TRBV6-6 and TRBJ1-2; D might be TRBD1 (5 bases). This CDR3 comprises 13 residues. Germline V CDR1 and CDR2: MNHNY, SVGAGI (reference sequence). Trimming left V 6 bases short and J 5 bases short, with 13 bases between. The chain's CDR3 is CASSSDSPYGYTF. The CDR3 DNA follows: TGTGCCAGCAGCTCCGACAGCCCGTATGGCTACACCTTC.

The chain uses TRBV19 and TRBJ2-7; 8 bases align to TRBD1. The CDR3 totals 14 residues. Looked up from germline, CDR1 is LNHDA and CDR2 is SQIVND (reference sequence). V shed 3 bases and J 1 base; nucleotides not matched to a gene: 2. The CDR3 sequence: CASSIGQGSYEQYF. The CDR3 DNA reads as TGTGCCAGTAGTATTGGACAGGGTTCCTACGAGCAGTACTTC.

V gene TRBV27 combines with J gene TRBJ1-5, with 9 bases fitting TRBD1. Trimming removed 6 bases from V and 7 bases from J; junction bases left unmatched: 1. Germline V gene data show CDR1 as MNHEY and CDR2 as SMNVEV (reference sequence). The CDR3 is made up of 12 amino acids. The CDR3 DNA follows: TGTGCCAGCAGGACAGGGGGACAGCCCCAGCATTTT. It translates to CASRTGGQPQHF.

V usage is TRBV5-6 and J usage is TRBJ1-3, with D uncertain. Germline V lookup: CDR1 SGHDT, CDR2 YYEEEE. V shed 4 bases and J shed 0 bases, with 23 bases lying between them. This CDR3 spans 19 amino acids. The CDR3 reads CASSTHKWAGLYSGNTIYF. CDR3 sequence (DNA): TGTGCCAGCAGCACTCACAAGTGGGCAGGCCTTTACTCTGGAAACACCATATATTTT.

V is TRBV23-1 and J is TRBJ1-5, with TRBD1 matching 10 bases. TRBV23-1 is an ORF for which the function is uncertain. The CDR3 loop spans 17 amino acids. J gave up 2 bases and V 2 bases, and 6 bases lay outside the gene matches. The CDR3: CASSQPGQGRCNQPQHF. As DNA, the CDR3 is TGCGCCAGCAGTCAACCGGGACAGGGGCGTTGCAATCAGCCCCAGCATTTT.

This rearrangement joins TRBV7-8 to TRBJ1-1; 9 bases line up with TRBD1. Germline loops: CDR1 SGHVS, CDR2 FQNEAQ. The CDR3 has 17 residues. After removal of 1 base from V and 4 bases from J, the junction contained 10 bases not matched to a gene. The CDR3: CASSLGARTGVGTEAFF. CDR3 DNA sequence: TGTGCCAGCAGCTTAGGGGCCAGGACAGGGGTCGGCACTGAAGCTTTCTTT.

The chain employs TRBV27 and TRBJ2-7, with TRBD2 as a possible D gene (5 bases). Germline V lookup: CDR1 MNHEY, CDR2 SMNVEV (reference sequence). CDR3 length: 15 residues. V lost 0 bases to trimming and J lost 4 bases, with 13 bases between them. Written as DNA, the CDR3 is TGTGCCAGCAGTTTATCAGGGCTCGGCGGGTACGAGCAGTACTTC. Its translation is CASSLSGLGGYEQYF.

V gene TRBV2 combines with J gene TRBJ1-5, with no clear D. The germline V gene has CDR1 SNHLY and CDR2 FYNNEI. CDR3 size: 13 residues. Trimming removed 5 bases at V and 0 bases at J, with 5 bases between. The CDR3 DNA is TGTGCCAGCAGTTGGCATAGCAATCAGCCCCAGCATTTT. Translating gives CASSWHSNQPQHF.

The chain uses TRBV27 and TRBJ1-5; 9 bases agree with TRBD1. V lost 2 bases and J lost 3; bases outside the gene matches: 5. The CDR3 covers 16 residues. CDR1 MNHEY and CDR2 SMNVEV come from the germline V gene (reference sequence). CDR3 bases: TGTGCCAGCAGTTTACTCGGACAGGGGATCAATCAGCCCCAGCATTTT. Protein sequence: CASSLLGQGINQPQHF.

The sample holds one count of this clone. The rearrangement uses TRBV2 and TRBJ2-3; TRBD2 matches at 8 bases. The CDR3 has 15 residues. With 6 bases clipped from V and 5 bases from J, the junction kept 10 bases outside the gene matches. The germline gives CDR1 SNHLY, CDR2 FYNNEI. CDR3 in DNA: TGTGCCAGCAGCGAGGCAGAGCGGGGGTTAGATACGCAGTATTTT. Its translation: CASSEAERGLDTQYF.

This rearrangement joins TRBV12-5 to TRBJ1-1; 8 nucleotides line up with TRBD1. Germline V gene data show CDR1 as LGHNT and CDR2 as FRNRAP. V shed 7 bases, J shed 7 bases, and the junction held 11 bases outside the gene matches. The CDR3 is 14 residues long. CDR3 amino acids: CASALGQGYDEAFF. The CDR3 DNA is TGTGCTAGTGCCCTTGGACAGGGATATGATGAAGCTTTCTTT.

This chain links TRBV9 with TRBJ1-5; 7 bases map to TRBD1. V trimming: 3 bases; J trimming: 2 bases; junction bases outside the gene matches: 5. The CDR3 length is 15 residues. The germline V gene has CDR1 SGDLS and CDR2 YYNGEE. The CDR3 loop reads CASSETGSGNQPQHF. CDR3 nucleotides: TGTGCCAGCAGCGAGACAGGGTCGGGCAATCAGCCCCAGCATTTT.

A few counts support this clone. This chain links TRBV19 with TRBJ1-6, with D uncertain. The CDR3 length is 17 residues. V shed 6 bases and J shed 0 bases, with 15 bases lying between them. Germline V gives CDR1 LNHDA, CDR2 SQIVND (reference sequence). The CDR3 DNA follows: TGTGCCAGTAGCACCGGGGTCTCGAGCTCCTATAATTCACCCCTCCACTTT. As protein: CASSTGVSSSYNSPLHF.

V usage is TRBV6-6 and J usage is TRBJ2-6; D unresolved. Germline V gene data show CDR1 as MNHNY and CDR2 as SVGAGI (reference sequence). V gave up 2 bases and J gave up 2 bases, with 7 bases separating them. The CDR3 length is 15 residues. The CDR3 DNA sequence: TGTGCCAGCAGTTACGTACACCCTGGGGCCAACGTCCTGACTTTC. Translation gives CASSYVHPGANVLTF.

The CDR3 coding sequence is TGTGCCAGCAGCGGGGGACTAGCGGGGGGAGGCACAGATACGCAGTATTTT. It yields the protein CASSGGLAGGGTDTQYF. The chain couples TRBV9 to TRBJ2-3; 15 positions agree with TRBD2. The trim removed 3 bases at V and 1 base at J, leaving 3 bases unmatched. Germline CDR1 and CDR2: SGDLS and YYNGEE. CDR3 length: 17 residues.

The CDR3 is CASSGRFLAGNQPQHF. The CDR3 DNA sequence: TGTGCCAGCAGCGGAAGGTTCCTGGCCGGGAATCAGCCCCAGCATTTT. V is TRBV21-1 and J is TRBJ1-5. TRBV21-1 is a pseudogene locus. This CDR3 has 16 amino acids.

The chain is built from TRBV7-8 and TRBJ1-5, with 8 bases lining up with TRBD1. The trim removed 2 bases at V and 1 base at J, leaving 1 base unmatched. Germline assignment: CDR1 SGHVS and CDR2 FQNEAQ. The CDR3 consists of 15 residues. CDR3 bases: TGTGCCAGCAGCTTAACAGGGGGGAGCAATCAGCCCCAGCATTTT. This gives the protein CASSLTGGSNQPQHF.

The J gene is TRBJ2-3, the V gene TRBV5-1; the match to TRBD1 covers 12 bases. CDR3 length: 16 residues. V trimming: 1 base; J trimming: 6 bases; junction bases outside the gene matches: 6. Per germline, CDR1 SGHRS and CDR2 YFSETQ. The CDR3 loop is CASSLRGDRGPDTQYF. In nucleotides, the CDR3 is TGCGCCAGCAGCTTGCGCGGGGACAGGGGGCCGGATACGCAGTATTTT. The complete variable domain, with remaining parts taken from reference TRBV5-1 and TRBJ2-3, reads KAGVTQTPRYLIKTRGQQVTLSCSPISGHRSVSWYQQTPGQGLQFLFEYFSETQRNKGNFPGRFSGRQFSNSRSEMNVSTLELGDSALYLCASSLRGDRGPDTQYFGPGTRLTVL.

The chain uses TRBV11-3 and TRBJ2-2; D might be TRBD2 (5 bases). The CDR3 contains 15 residues. Germline CDR1 is SGHNT and CDR2 is YENEEA. V was cut by 0 bases and J by 7 bases, with 12 bases left in between. In DNA, the CDR3 is TGTGCCAGCAGCTTAGAGTCAGGAGGAGACGGGGAGCTGTTTTTT. This translates into CASSLESGGDGELFF.

J is TRBJ2-3 and V is TRBV5-1; 10 bases line up with TRBD1. Trimming removed 0 bases from V and 5 bases from J; junction bases left unmatched: 6. The CDR3 is 16 amino acids. Per the germline V gene, CDR1 is SGHRS and CDR2 is YFSETQ. This chain's CDR3 is CASSLGAWDRGDTQYF. The CDR3 DNA reads TGCGCCAGCAGCTTGGGAGCTTGGGACAGGGGAGATACGCAGTATTTT. Using reference TRBV5-1 and TRBJ2-3 for the parts outside the CDR3, the full variable domain is KAGVTQTPRYLIKTRGQQVTLSCSPISGHRSVSWYQQTPGQGLQFLFEYFSETQRNKGNFPGRFSGRQFSNSRSEMNVSTLELGDSALYLCASSLGAWDRGDTQYFGPGTRLTVL.